Listed below are T cell receptor beta chains from one sample, sequenced in a study of radiotherapy plus CTLA-4 blockade in lung cancer. Profiling relied on immunoSEQ multiplex PCR, and the TCRdb table lists in-frame clones only, not all of them. Of about 14,000 clones listed, around 87% are singletons. Material: peripheral blood, obtained from a patient treated with radiotherapy plus ipilimumab. The receptors here all came from a human donor with non-small cell lung cancer that progressed on radiotherapy plus ipilimumab. Some clones in this sample may be carry-over from other donors' samples. Each CDR3 is given without its conserved first and last residue.

TRBV7-8 | ASSLGAGGLYYEQY
TRBV9 | ASSVEASGDYEQY
TRBV13 | ASSQQSYGYT
TRBV28 | ASSFLPGQGVGGYT
TRBV6-5 | ASRAAGLTTDTQY
TRBV4-2 | ASSLATGGNSPLH
TRBV11-1 | ASSFEKGVNTEAF
TRBV15 | ATSRDRAYNEQF
TRBV27 | ASSSPTDRRHTDTQY
TRBV2 | ACAYGGQGSNQPQH
TRBV19 | ASSLRDSLYEQY
TRBV11-2 | ASSLGSGTYEQY
TRBV7-9 | ASSLPGARAATNTEAF
TRBV11-3 | ASSVGTGPSYEQY
TRBV13 | ASSSPGQRSGYGYT
TRBV19 | ASSIEPGGPNTGELF
TRBV5-1 | ASSLGAGDEQF
TRBV6-4 | ASSQTSSGANVLT
TRBV19 | ASSSQGGWTEAF
TRBV6-5 | ASSAGAMQY
TRBV21-1 | ASSKLLDTQY
TRBV27 | ASSPQPGSLLGEQF
TRBV7-9 | ASSWDRGWYEQF
TRBV7-2 | ASSLDTGWGYT
TRBV25-1 | ASSGTSGPYEQY
TRBV27 | ASSLTSYTDTQY
TRBV13 | ASSLGWRHTGELF
TRBV6-1 | ASSDPGTGGQPQH
TRBV19 | ASRDGQGVGDTQY
TRBV6-5 | ASSNRLAGGNEQF